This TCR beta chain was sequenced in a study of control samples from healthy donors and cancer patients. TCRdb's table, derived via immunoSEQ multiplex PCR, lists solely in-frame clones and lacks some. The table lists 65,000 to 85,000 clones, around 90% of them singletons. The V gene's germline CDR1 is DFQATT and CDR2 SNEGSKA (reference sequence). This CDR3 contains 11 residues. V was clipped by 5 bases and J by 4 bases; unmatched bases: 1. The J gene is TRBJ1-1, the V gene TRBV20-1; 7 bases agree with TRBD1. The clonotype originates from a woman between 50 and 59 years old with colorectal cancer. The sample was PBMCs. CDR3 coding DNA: TGCAGTGCTCACAGGGGCACTGAAGCTTTCTTT. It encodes CSAHRGTEAFF.